Each of the 23 T cell receptor beta chains below was sequenced from the same sample in a study of CD8 T cells in ankylosing spondylitis. A single record per CDR3 protein comes from TCRdb applying MiXCR to the 5' RACE reads. The table lists 150,000 or so distinct CDR3 sequences, around 19% of them singletons, with over 7% in the top ten. Input material: blood, either unsorted or a sorted T cell fraction (not recorded which). The receptors shown here come from a male donor with ankylosing spondylitis or in good health (not recorded which).

The V gene is TRBV12-3 or TRBV12-4, the J gene TRBJ2-5; D unresolved. This CDR3 is built from 13 residues. Trimming stripped 4 bases from V and 5 bases from J, with 11 bases between. In DNA, the CDR3 is TGTGCCAGCAGTTACAATCTTGGGGAGACCCAGTACTTC. Translating it yields CASSYNLGETQYF.

There are a few counts of this clonotype. This chain uses TRBV5-1 with TRBJ2-1; D is perhaps TRBD2 (5 bases). V gave up 0 bases and J gave up 5 bases, with 9 bases separating them. Germline loops: CDR1 SGHRS, CDR2 YFSETQ. The CDR3 covers 14 residues. The CDR3: CASSLGSGNNEQFF. The CDR3 DNA reads as TGCGCCAGCAGCTTGGGTTCGGGGAACAATGAGCAGTTCTTC.

This clonotype has more than one count but fewer than ten. The chain employs TRBV29-1 and TRBJ2-1; 13 nucleotides match TRBD2. Germline V gene data show CDR1 as SQVTM and CDR2 as ANQGSEA. V shed 6 bases, J shed 6 bases, and the junction held 5 bases outside the gene matches. The CDR3 consists of 14 residues. In DNA form, the CDR3 reads TGCAGCGTGGGACTAGCGGGATACGTCAATGAGCAGTTCTTC. It translates to CSVGLAGYVNEQFF.

This clonotype was counted ten times or more. This rearrangement joins TRBV5-1 to TRBJ2-3, with 8 bases that match TRBD1. With 0 bases clipped from V and 5 bases from J, the junction kept 2 bases outside the gene matches. The CDR3 runs to 14 residues. The germline gives CDR1 SGHRS, CDR2 YFSETQ. CDR3 sequence (DNA): TGCGCCAGCAGCTTGGCACAGGGGGTAGATACGCAGTATTTT. Translation: CASSLAQGVDTQYF. The full variable domain, in which reference TRBV5-1 and TRBJ2-3 provide the parts outside the CDR3, is KAGVTQTPRYLIKTRGQQVTLSCSPISGHRSVSWYQQTPGQGLQFLFEYFSETQRNKGNFPGRFSGRQFSNSRSEMNVSTLELGDSALYLCASSLAQGVDTQYFGPGTRLTVL.

This clonotype was counted ten times or more. The chain links TRBV6-5 to TRBJ1-6, with D possibly being TRBD1 (5 bases). The V gene's germline CDR1 is MNHEY and CDR2 SVGAGI. V was pared by 2 bases and J by 7 bases, with 9 bases between. The CDR3 is made up of 14 amino acids. CDR3 DNA sequence: TGTGCCAGCAGTTACCGGGGCAGCAATTCACCCCTCCACTTT. Translating it yields CASSYRGSNSPLHF.

This clonotype was detected only a few times. This rearrangement joins TRBV18 to TRBJ1-4; D perhaps matches TRBD1 (5 bases). Per the germline V gene, CDR1 is KGHSH and CDR2 is LQKENI. The V and J ends lost 6 bases and 6 bases respectively, with 14 bases between them. CDR3 length: 14 residues. CDR3 amino acids: CASSPGTMDEKLFF. CDR3 sequence (DNA): TGTGCCAGCTCTCCCGGGACCATGGATGAAAAACTGTTTTTT. The full variable domain, completed using reference TRBV18 and TRBJ1-4, is NAGVMQNPRHLVRRRGQEARLRCSPMKGHSHVYWYRQLPEEGLKFMVYLQKENIIDESGMPKERFSAEFPKEGPSILRIQQVVRGDSAAYFCASSPGTMDEKLFFGSGTQLSVL.

This chain uses TRBV3-1 with TRBJ2-3, with TRBD2 matching 11 bases. The CDR3 is 18 residues long. V gave up 8 bases and J gave up 2 bases; unmatched junction bases: 15. Germline V gene data show CDR1 as LGHDT and CDR2 as YNNKEL (reference sequence). CDR3 residues: CASCPRTSGLGITDTQYF. The CDR3 nucleotides are TGTGCCAGCTGTCCGCGGACTAGCGGGCTAGGAATCACAGATACGCAGTATTTT.

This chain joins TRBV5-4 and TRBJ2-3; tentatively, D is TRBD1 (5 bases). This CDR3 contains 13 residues. CDR1 is SGHNT, CDR2 YYREEE, per germline (reference sequence). V gave up 4 bases and J gave up 7 bases, with 13 bases separating them. The chain's CDR3 is CASSRVGEHTQYF. The CDR3 DNA reads as TGTGCCAGCAGCCGGGTAGGGGAACATACGCAGTATTTT.

This clonotype has just a few counts. V usage is TRBV18 and J usage is TRBJ1-1, with 9 bases identical to TRBD1. Losses at the gene ends were 2 bases for V and 8 bases for J; bases not matched to a gene: 3. Looked up from germline, CDR1 is KGHSH and CDR2 is LQKENI. The CDR3 spans 13 residues. The CDR3 DNA reads TGTGCCAGCTCACCAGGGACAGGGAGAGAAGCTTTCTTT. It encodes CASSPGTGREAFF.

This clonotype was found a few times. The rearrangement joins TRBV20-1 to TRBJ1-1; tentative D call: TRBD1 (5 bases). With 3 bases removed from V and 6 bases from J, the gap between germline ends came to 17 bases. The CDR3 spans 14 residues. Germline values: CDR1 DFQATT, CDR2 SNEGSKA (reference sequence). This CDR3 reads CSASPPGRMAEAFF. The CDR3 nucleotides read TGCAGTGCTAGCCCTCCAGGGAGGATGGCTGAAGCTTTCTTT.

This clonotype was seen at least ten times. V and J are TRBV5-1 and TRBJ2-2; TRBD1 matches 7 bases. The CDR3 is 13 residues long. V lost 5 bases to trimming and J lost 10 bases; unmatched junction nucleotides: 8. Germline lookup yields CDR1 SGHRS and CDR2 YFSETQ. This chain's CDR3 is CASSRDSPEELFF. In DNA form, the CDR3 reads TGCGCCAGCAGTCGGGACAGCCCGGAGGAGCTGTTTTTT.

The rearrangement joins TRBV13 to TRBJ1-1, with 7 nucleotides matching TRBD1. The germline V gene encodes CDR1 PRHDT and CDR2 FYEKMQ (reference sequence). Trimming at V came to 4 bases and at J to 3 bases, leaving 5 bases not matched to a gene. The CDR3 contains 14 residues. CDR3 in amino acids: CASSSGTVYTEAFF. The CDR3 region has the DNA TGTGCCAGCAGCTCCGGGACAGTATACACTGAAGCTTTCTTT.

This clonotype came up many times. The J gene is TRBJ1-6, the V gene TRBV28; 12 nucleotides match TRBD1. Germline-derived CDR1 and CDR2 are MDHEN and SYDVKM. The trim removed 5 bases at V and 7 bases at J, leaving 9 bases unmatched. CDR3 length: 17 residues. As DNA, the CDR3 is TGTGCCAGCAGTCTGCCGGGACAGGGGGCCCCAAATTCACCCCTCCACTTT. Protein: CASSLPGQGAPNSPLHF.

This clonotype was seen repeatedly, ten times or more. The V call is TRBV20-1, the J call TRBJ1-5, with D perhaps TRBD1 (5 bases). The V end lost 5 bases, the J end lost 7 bases, and 15 bases lay between the germline ends. This CDR3 spans 13 amino acids. From germline, CDR1 is DFQATT and CDR2 SNEGSKA (reference sequence). CDR3 protein: CSAPVRDLQPQHF. CDR3 sequence (DNA): TGCAGTGCTCCCGTCAGGGACCTCCAGCCCCAGCATTTT.

The genes are TRBV12-3 or TRBV12-4 and TRBJ1-5; perhaps TRBD1 as D (6 bases). The V gene lost 1 base and the J gene lost 10 bases, with 14 bases spanning the gap. CDR3 length equals 14 residues. DNA for the CDR3: TGTGCCAGCAGTTTAGGACAGGCCCAGGGACCCCAGCATTTT. This encodes CASSLGQAQGPQHF.

At least ten counts were recorded for this clonotype. The junction and the germline gene differ at one end; a read error may be behind it. The V call is TRBV18, the J call TRBJ1-5; 7 positions agree with TRBD1. The CDR3 has 11 amino acids. Germline V CDR1 and CDR2: KGHSH, LQKENI. CDR3 in DNA: TGTGCCAGCTCGCAAGGACAGGACCTTTATTTT. This translates into CASSQGQDLYF.

The genes are TRBV29-1 and TRBJ2-3; D remains unclear. With 4 bases removed from V and 2 bases from J, the gap between germline ends came to 16 bases. CDR3 length: 15 residues. Germline lookup yields CDR1 SQVTM and CDR2 ANQGSEA. DNA for the CDR3: TGCAGCGTTGGGTTTAGGAGACTTAACACAGATACGCAGTATTTT. As protein: CSVGFRRLNTDTQYF.

Ten or more counts support this clonotype. This rearrangement joins TRBV5-5 to TRBJ2-3; D is perhaps TRBD2 (6 bases). Trimming took off 3 bases at V and 5 bases at J, with 19 bases between the two ends. The CDR3 has 16 amino acids. Germline V gives CDR1 SGHKS, CDR2 YYEKEE (reference sequence). As DNA, the CDR3 is TGTGCCAGCAGCTCGAGTTTACGGGAGCCTGGAGATACGCAGTATTTT. Residues: CASSSSLREPGDTQYF.

Of note for this clonotype: Since a much larger clone is just one base distant, this may be a read error. The chain links TRBV20-1 to TRBJ1-1; 9 bases agree with TRBD1. J lost 1 base, V lost 0 bases, and 3 bases had no gene match. Germline-derived CDR1 and CDR2 are DFQATT and SNEGSKA (reference sequence). The CDR3 contains 15 residues. The CDR3 DNA sequence: TGCAGTGCTAGAGATGCGACAGGGGGGAACACTGAAGCTTTCTTT. It specifies CSARDATGGNTEAFF.

The chain has TRBV6-2 or TRBV6-3 and TRBJ2-3, with TRBD1 identical over 8 bases. Per the germline V gene, CDR1 is MNHEY and CDR2 is SVGEGT. The CDR3 is 14 residues long. The J segment lost 6 bases and the V segment lost 4 bases, leaving 6 bases of the junction unmatched. The CDR3 DNA sequence: TGTGCCAGCAGTTCGACAGGGGTGCTCGATACGCAGTATTTT. Protein sequence: CASSSTGVLDTQYF.

The chain carries TRBV12-3 or TRBV12-4 and TRBJ1-5; D may be TRBD1 (5 bases). The V gene lost 1 base and the J gene lost 0 bases, with 13 bases spanning the gap. This CDR3 is built from 17 residues. The DNA of the CDR3 is TGTGCCAGCAGTTTAGGCTCCGGGACCCTTAGCAATCAGCCCCAGCATTTT. It yields the protein CASSLGSGTLSNQPQHF.

The J gene is TRBJ1-4, the V gene TRBV5-1, with 9 bases matching TRBD1. CDR3 length: 15 residues. V lost 4 bases, J lost 4 bases, and 5 bases stayed unmatched. Germline loops: CDR1 SGHRS, CDR2 YFSETQ. The CDR3, as DNA: TGCGCCAGCAGCCCCGGGACAGGGCTTAATGAAAAACTGTTTTTT. It yields the protein CASSPGTGLNEKLFF.

This clonotype occurred many times. The chain recombines TRBV28 with TRBJ1-1; tentatively, D is TRBD1 (6 bases). Germline CDR1 MDHEN, CDR2 SYDVKM. V was shortened by 6 bases and J by 4 bases, with 15 bases between the two germline ends. The CDR3 runs to 14 residues. CDR3 region: CASSFTGGSTEAFF. CDR3 in DNA: TGTGCCAGCAGCTTCACCGGGGGCAGCACTGAAGCTTTCTTT.